The clone carrying this T cell receptor beta chain was seen many times. The entry originates in a study of T cells after yellow fever vaccination. Each CDR3 protein is one row after TCRdb ran MiXCR on the 5' RACE reads. This sample has under 15,000 distinct CDR3 sequences, with 7.3% found just once. V shed 8 bases and J shed 6 bases, with 13 bases lying between them. CDR3 size: 12 residues. The germline V gene encodes CDR1 LNHDA and CDR2 SQIVND (reference sequence). The chain has TRBV19 and TRBJ1-2; weak D call: TRBD1 (6 bases). The source of this sequence is a man between 18 and 35 years old who received the YFV17D yellow fever vaccine. Sequences were derived from PBMCs, either bulk or a sorted T-cell subset (CD4+, CD8+, memory, or dextramer-sorted; not recorded which), sampled on the day of the yellow fever booster vaccination. The CDR3 loop reads CASFGGQDGYTF. CDR3 in DNA: TGTGCCAGTTTTGGGGGGCAGGATGGCTACACCTTC. Full variable domain (missing parts from reference TRBV19 and TRBJ1-2): DGGITQSPKYLFRKEGQNVTLSCEQNLNHDAMYWYRQDPGQGLRLIYYSQIVNDFQKGDIAEGYSVSREKKESFPLTVTSAQKNPTAFYLCASFGGQDGYTFGSGTRLTVV.